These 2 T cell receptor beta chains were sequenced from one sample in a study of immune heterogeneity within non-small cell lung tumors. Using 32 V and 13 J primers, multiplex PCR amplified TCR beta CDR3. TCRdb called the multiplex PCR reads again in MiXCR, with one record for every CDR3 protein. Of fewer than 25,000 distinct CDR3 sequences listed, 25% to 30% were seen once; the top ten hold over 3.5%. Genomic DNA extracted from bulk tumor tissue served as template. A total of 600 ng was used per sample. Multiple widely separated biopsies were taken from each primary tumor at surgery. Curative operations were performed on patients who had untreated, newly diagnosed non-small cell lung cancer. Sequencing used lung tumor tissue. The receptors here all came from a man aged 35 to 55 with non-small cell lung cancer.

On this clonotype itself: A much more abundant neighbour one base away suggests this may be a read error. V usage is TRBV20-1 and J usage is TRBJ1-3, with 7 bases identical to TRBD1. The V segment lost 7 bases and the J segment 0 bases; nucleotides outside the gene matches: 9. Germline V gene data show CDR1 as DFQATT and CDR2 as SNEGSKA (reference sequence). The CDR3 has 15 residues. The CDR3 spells CSVHSGQYSGNTIYF. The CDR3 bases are TGCAGTGTTCACTCGGGACAGTACTCTGGAAACACCATATATTTT.

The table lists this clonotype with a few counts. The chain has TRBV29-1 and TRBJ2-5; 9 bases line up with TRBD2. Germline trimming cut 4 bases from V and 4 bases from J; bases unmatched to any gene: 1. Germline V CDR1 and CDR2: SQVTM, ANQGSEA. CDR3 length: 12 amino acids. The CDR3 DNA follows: TGCAGCGTTGCACTAGCGGGAGAGACCCAGTACTTC. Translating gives CSVALAGETQYF.